In its sample, the clone carrying this T cell receptor beta chain was seen many times. Researchers defined stable Graves' hyperthyroidism as no ophthalmopathy progression within 18 months. Among the patients, aged 18 to 65, hyperthyroidism was newly diagnosed and had lasted under 2 months. Uncontrolled infection, other autoimmune disease, pregnancy or lactation excluded patients. This CDR3 has 15 amino acids. Germline values: CDR1 MDHEN, CDR2 SYDVKM. V lost 5 bases and J lost 4; bases outside the gene matches: 10. The sample originates from a study of T cells in Graves' hyperthyroidism and ophthalmopathy. Researchers took RNA transcripts and amplified the TCR beta CDR3 regions from them. HTBI primers were used for first-round RT-PCR of the TCR CDR3. TCRdb ran MiXCR on the multiplex PCR reads and lists one entry per CDR3 protein. The repertoire consists of about 510,000 distinct CDR3 sequences, with roughly 15% occurring once and the leading ten covering more than 11%.

The chain links TRBV28 to TRBJ1-1; 7 positions agree with TRBD1. The TCR originated in a woman between 40 and 50 years old with Graves' hyperthyroidism. The sample taken for sequencing was blood. CDR3 in DNA: TGTGCCAGCAGTCTCTTCTACAGGGGAGGCACTGAAGCTTTCTTT. As protein: CASSLFYRGGTEAFF.